These 21 T cell receptor beta chains came from one sample sequenced in a study of blood T cell repertoires in COVID-19. Libraries were prepared by immunoSEQ multiplex PCR; TCRdb keeps only in-frame clonotypes and omits some of them. There are 65,000 to 70,000 clones in the sample; over 75% occur only once, and over 2.5% lies in the top ten. Sequencing was done on a sample of peripheral blood. The receptors here all came from a man aged 80 or over with acute or convalescent COVID-19.

The genes are TRBV6-6 and TRBJ2-2; 10 bases line up with TRBD2. J lost 7 bases, V lost 9 bases, and 8 bases had no gene match. Germline V gives CDR1 MNHNY, CDR2 SVGAGI (reference sequence). This CDR3 is built from 14 residues. CDR3 nucleotide sequence: TGTGCCAGTGAACTAGCGGGAAGCAGCGGGGAGCTGTTTTTT. It translates to CASELAGSSGELFF.

This chain links TRBV19 with TRBJ1-2; weak D call: TRBD1 (6 bases). The germline V gene has CDR1 LNHDA and CDR2 SQIVND (reference sequence). This CDR3 is 15 amino acids long. V was cut by 6 bases and J by 4 bases, with 18 bases left in between. The CDR3 nucleotides are TGTGCCAGTAGAAGGGGGATTAAGGGAATCTATGGCTACACCTTC. Protein sequence: CASRRGIKGIYGYTF.

The rearrangement links TRBV24-1 to TRBJ2-1; 10 bases are shared with TRBD2. Per germline, CDR1 KGHDR and CDR2 SFDVKD. The ends lost 3 bases at V and 10 bases at J; junction bases unmatched: 8. This CDR3 spans 15 amino acids. CDR3 in DNA: TGTGCCACCAGTGATATCGGACTAGCGGAGACCGAGCAGTTCTTC. The encoded protein is CATSDIGLAETEQFF.

This clone was counted between two and nine times. The chain recombines TRBV24-1 with TRBJ2-6; 8 bases map to TRBD1. V dropped 7 bases and J dropped 4; count of bases not matched to a gene: 5. The CDR3 totals 15 residues. Looked up from germline, CDR1 is KGHDR and CDR2 is SFDVKD. Here the CDR3 DNA reads TGTGCCACCAGCCAGGGGGCCACAGGGGCCAACGTCCTGACTTTC. Encoded protein: CATSQGATGANVLTF.

This chain connects TRBV30 to TRBJ1-4; no reliable D call. Trimming took 2 bases from V and 4 from J, leaving 8 bases between them. From germline, CDR1 is GTSNPN and CDR2 SVGIG (reference sequence). The CDR3 has 13 residues. CDR3 sequence (DNA): TGTGCCTGGAGTTCAGTTTTTAATGAAAAACTGTTTTTT. Protein product: CAWSSVFNEKLFF.

This chain connects TRBV6-6 to TRBJ1-1, with D maybe TRBD1 (6 bases). V lost 2 bases and J lost 1, with 14 bases in between. This CDR3 comprises 16 residues. Germline V lookup: CDR1 MNHNY, CDR2 SVGAGI (reference sequence). DNA for the CDR3: TGTGCCAGCAGTTACCCCCCTGGACAGAGGAACACTGAAGCTTTCTTT. Residues: CASSYPPGQRNTEAFF.

V gene TRBV7-2 combines with J gene TRBJ1-3, with D possibly TRBD1 on 6 matching bases. The V gene lost 0 bases and the J gene lost 2 bases, with 14 bases spanning the gap. From germline, CDR1 is SGHTA and CDR2 FQGNSA. This CDR3 comprises 17 residues. The CDR3 region is CASSLAYWPGAGNTIYF. The DNA of the CDR3 is TGTGCCAGCAGCTTAGCGTATTGGCCAGGGGCTGGAAACACCATATATTTT.

The chain employs TRBV18 and TRBJ1-5; D possibly corresponds to TRBD1 (5 bases). The germline V gene has CDR1 KGHSH and CDR2 LQKENI. Deletions cut 4 bases from V and 4 bases from J, with 14 bases between. This CDR3 has 15 amino acids. The CDR3 coding sequence is TGTGCCAGCTCACGAGGGGAGGGCAGGAATCAGCCCCAGCATTTT. Translating it yields CASSRGEGRNQPQHF.

CDR3 protein: CASRGRTSIEQFF. The DNA for the CDR3 is TGTGCCAGCAGGGGGCGGACTAGTATTGAGCAGTTCTTC. This sequence joins TRBV12-3 or TRBV12-4 and TRBJ2-1; 7 bases agree with TRBD2. The CDR3 is 13 amino acids. V was pared by 6 bases and J by 9 bases, with 8 bases of the junction left unmatched.

The chain combines TRBV12-3 or TRBV12-4 with TRBJ2-2, with 7 bases lining up with TRBD2. The J segment lost 7 bases and the V segment lost 6 bases, leaving 5 bases of the junction unmatched. The CDR3 covers 13 residues. The CDR3 reads CASRPRTSGELFF. CDR3 nucleotide sequence: TGTGCCAGCAGACCGAGGACTAGCGGGGAGCTGTTTTTT.

This chain links TRBV30 with TRBJ2-5, with TRBD2 matching 9 bases. Trimming took 0 bases from V and 5 from J; bases not matched to a gene: 4. CDR1 GTSNPN and CDR2 SVGIG come from the germline V gene (reference sequence). The CDR3 covers 14 residues. The CDR3 DNA sequence: TGTGCCTGGAGTGTAGCGGGAGGATGGGAGACCCAGTACTTC. Translated, it gives CAWSVAGGWETQYF. Combining the CDR3 with reference TRBV30 and TRBJ2-5 gives the whole variable domain SQTIHQWPATLVQPVGSPLSLECTVEGTSNPNLYWYRQAAGRGLQLLFYSVGIGQISSEVPQNLSASRPQDRQFILSSKKLLLSDSGFYLCAWSVAGGWETQYFGPGTRLLVL.

This rearrangement joins TRBV3-1 (or the pseudogene TRBV3-2) to TRBJ2-1, with a possible D match to TRBD1 (6 bases). CDR1 and CDR2 (germline): LGHDT, YNNKEL (reference sequence). Deletions cut 4 bases from V and 3 bases from J, with 13 bases between. The CDR3 covers 15 residues. CDR3 sequence: CASSRDRPFYNEQFF. The CDR3 DNA is TGTGCCAGCAGCCGAGACAGGCCTTTCTACAATGAGCAGTTCTTC.

The chain employs TRBV6-1 and TRBJ1-5; 7 nucleotides line up with TRBD1. This CDR3 contains 16 residues. The germline V gene has CDR1 MNHNS and CDR2 SASEGT. V shed 4 bases, J shed 7 bases, and the junction held 13 bases outside the gene matches. CDR3 sequence reads: CASSAPTGGGSQPQHF. The CDR3 coding sequence is TGTGCCAGCAGTGCCCCCACAGGAGGGGGCAGCCAGCCCCAGCATTTT.

The CDR3 nucleotides are TGTGCCAGCAGCGAGAGGACTAGCACAGATACGCAGTATTTT. This gives the protein CASSERTSTDTQYF. The chain has TRBV9 and TRBJ2-3; a weak D match, TRBD2 (5 bases). Germline V lookup: CDR1 SGDLS, CDR2 YYNGEE. Trimming stripped 3 bases from V and 0 bases from J, with 8 bases between. The CDR3 sequence is 14 residues long.

This clone was detected only a few times. The V and J genes are TRBV7-2 and TRBJ1-4, with D perhaps TRBD1 (6 bases). This CDR3 region has 15 residues. Germline V lookup: CDR1 SGHTA, CDR2 FQGNSA. The V end lost 2 bases, the J end lost 3 bases, and 10 bases lay between the germline ends. CDR3 loop: CASSLLYRANEKLFF. The CDR3 coding sequence is TGTGCCAGCAGCTTATTATACAGGGCTAATGAAAAACTGTTTTTT.

The chain carries TRBV7-2 and TRBJ1-3, with D hard to call. Looked up from germline, CDR1 is SGHTA and CDR2 is FQGNSA. Trimming took off 2 bases at V and 4 bases at J, with 12 bases between the two ends. CDR3 length equals 15 residues. The DNA for the CDR3 is TGTGCCAGCAGCTTAACAGTGACACGGGGAAACACCATATATTTT. This codes for CASSLTVTRGNTIYF.

This chain links TRBV2 with TRBJ2-7; D is possibly TRBD2 (6 bases). V shed 5 bases and J shed 2 bases, with 16 bases lying between them. CDR1 and CDR2 (germline): SNHLY, FYNNEI. This CDR3 spans 15 amino acids. For the CDR3, the DNA is TGTGCCAGCAGTCTCTCGCTAGCGTTTACCTACGAGCAGTACTTC. Amino acid sequence: CASSLSLAFTYEQYF.

The chain carries TRBV7-2 and TRBJ2-3; 8 positions match TRBD2. Germline-derived CDR1 and CDR2 are SGHTA and FQGNSA. The CDR3 runs to 18 residues. The trim removed 1 base at V and 2 bases at J, leaving 11 bases unmatched. In DNA form, the CDR3 reads TGTGCCAGCAGCTTAGGCGTTCCCGGGACTAGGACCACAGATACGCAGTATTTT. This encodes CASSLGVPGTRTTDTQYF. Supplemented by reference TRBV7-2 and TRBJ2-3, the full variable domain reads GAGVSQSPSNKVTEKGKDVELRCDPISGHTALYWYRQSLGQGLEFLIYFQGNSAPDKSGLPSDRFSAERTGGSVSTLTIQRTQQEDSAVYLCASSLGVPGTRTTDTQYFGPGTRLTVL.

The chain joins TRBV20-1 to TRBJ2-1; D gene ambiguous. The CDR3 loop spans 15 amino acids. Trimming stripped 3 bases from V and 4 bases from J, with 16 bases between. Germline loops: CDR1 DFQATT, CDR2 SNEGSKA (reference sequence). CDR3 loop: CSASERGRGYNEQFF. In DNA form, the CDR3 reads TGCAGTGCTAGTGAGAGAGGTCGCGGTTACAATGAGCAGTTCTTC.

The J gene is TRBJ1-2, the V gene TRBV6-1; TRBD1 matches at 9 bases. Germline lookup yields CDR1 MNHNS and CDR2 SASEGT. The J segment lost 6 bases and the V segment lost 3 bases, leaving 2 bases of the junction unmatched. The CDR3 covers 13 residues. DNA of the CDR3: TGTGCCAGCAGTGAGTGGACAGGGGATGGCTACACCTTC. Encoded protein: CASSEWTGDGYTF.

The J gene is TRBJ1-1, the V gene TRBV19; the match to TRBD1 covers 8 bases. The CDR3 totals 14 residues. The trim removed 4 bases at V and 0 bases at J, leaving 1 base unmatched. The germline V gene encodes CDR1 LNHDA and CDR2 SQIVND (reference sequence). The CDR3 DNA reads as TGTGCCAGTAGTAGACAGGGGATGAACACTGAAGCTTTCTTT. Translated, it gives CASSRQGMNTEAFF.